The 20 T cell receptor beta chains below were found in one sample sequenced in a study of TIL therapy for anti-PD-1-resistant metastatic lung cancer. Time point denoted: pre-treatment sample, taken before nivolumab and TIL therapy. Pleural nodules or supraclavicular lymph nodes made up most of the excised metastases sampled. The libraries were made with immunoSEQ v3. Profiling relied on immunoSEQ multiplex PCR, and the TCRdb table lists in-frame clones only, not all of them. In the table there are fewer than 30,000 clones, 60% to 80% of which are singletons. Sequenced here: tumor tissue, sampled at baseline. The receptors stem from a woman between 25 and 80 years old with non-small cell lung cancer.

The chain links TRBV6-4 to TRBJ2-6; no reliable D call. Trimming pared 10 bases from V and 2 bases from J, leaving 15 bases between. The CDR3 is 15 residues long. Germline assignment: CDR1 MRHNA and CDR2 SNTAGT. The CDR3 loop is CATRVEATGANVLTF. The CDR3 region has the DNA TGTGCCACCAGAGTGGAAGCTACTGGGGCCAACGTCCTGACTTTC.

This rearrangement joins TRBV18 to TRBJ2-7; D uncertain. Germline CDR1 KGHSH, CDR2 LQKENI. This CDR3 region has 13 residues. V gave up 5 bases and J gave up 4 bases, with 12 bases separating them. The CDR3 DNA is TGTGCCAGCTCAATGTCCACAGATTACGAGCAGTACTTC. Protein sequence: CASSMSTDYEQYF.

J is TRBJ2-2 and V is TRBV5-1; the D is unclear. The germline V gene has CDR1 SGHRS and CDR2 YFSETQ. The CDR3 is made up of 16 amino acids. The V gene lost 4 bases and the J gene lost 1 base, with 14 bases spanning the gap. CDR3 bases: TGCGCCAGCAGCCCCGTATTAGCAGGGAACACCGGGGAGCTGTTTTTT. Its protein product is CASSPVLAGNTGELFF.

This sequence joins TRBV6-5 and TRBJ2-7, with a tentative D call TRBD1 (5 bases). Trimming shortened V by 2 bases and J by 6 bases, and 17 bases separated the two germline ends. This CDR3 contains 15 residues. Germline V gene data show CDR1 as MNHEY and CDR2 as SVGAGI. The CDR3 loop reads CASSYPGREVVEQYF. The CDR3, as DNA: TGTGCCAGCAGTTACCCAGGCAGGGAAGTCGTCGAGCAGTACTTC.

This clone came up a few times. The chain has TRBV2 and TRBJ2-1, with 14 bases identical to TRBD2. Losses at the gene ends were 3 bases for V and 5 bases for J; bases not matched to a gene: 9. The CDR3 has 18 amino acids. Germline V gene data show CDR1 as SNHLY and CDR2 as FYNNEI. CDR3 sequence reads: CASSEGLAGEMAHNEQFF. The CDR3 DNA sequence: TGTGCCAGCAGTGAGGGACTAGCGGGAGAGATGGCCCACAATGAGCAGTTCTTC.

The sample holds a few counts of this clone. The chain combines TRBV15 with TRBJ2-7, with 9 nucleotides matching TRBD1. V lost 6 bases to trimming and J lost 3 bases; unmatched junction nucleotides: 0. The CDR3 spans 12 residues. Germline V lookup: CDR1 LNHNV, CDR2 YYDKDF (reference sequence). Written as DNA, the CDR3 is TGTGCCACCAGGGACAGGGGCTACGAGCAGTACTTC. It codes for CATRDRGYEQYF.

The gene calls are TRBV10-3 and TRBJ1-1; no definite D call. Trimming took 3 bases from V and 10 from J, leaving 9 bases between them. Germline V lookup: CDR1 ENHRY, CDR2 SYGVKD. This CDR3 spans 11 amino acids. The CDR3 sequence is CAISEGQAAFF. In DNA form, the CDR3 reads TGTGCCATCAGTGAAGGCCAGGCAGCTTTCTTT.

The V gene is TRBV7-9, the J gene TRBJ2-7; unclear D gene. Deletions cut 2 bases from V and 6 bases from J, with 17 bases between. The germline gives CDR1 SEHNR, CDR2 FQNEAQ (reference sequence). The length of the CDR3 is 15 residues. This CDR3 reads CASSLKAPALGEQYF. CDR3 DNA sequence: TGTGCCAGCAGCTTAAAGGCCCCCGCTTTAGGCGAGCAGTACTTC.

This clone was seen a few times. The chain joins TRBV18 to TRBJ1-2, with D uncertain. Germline V gives CDR1 KGHSH, CDR2 LQKENI. V was pared by 5 bases and J by 0 bases, with 16 bases between. This CDR3 comprises 16 residues. CDR3: CASSGTREKANYGYTF. For the CDR3, the DNA is TGTGCCAGCTCAGGAACTCGGGAGAAGGCTAACTATGGCTACACCTTC.

This clone came up a few times. This rearrangement joins TRBV2 to TRBJ2-6; TRBD1 matches 7 bases. This CDR3 is 15 amino acids long. Per germline, CDR1 SNHLY and CDR2 FYNNEI. Unmatched junction bases numbered 5, after V lost 6 bases and J lost 3 bases. CDR3 protein: CASRGTGVGANVLTF. CDR3 DNA sequence: TGTGCCAGCAGGGGAACAGGGGTTGGGGCCAACGTCCTGACTTTC.

This chain links TRBV5-6 with TRBJ2-1; D is perhaps TRBD2 (6 bases). This CDR3 has 15 amino acids. V was shortened by 4 bases and J by 3 bases, with 14 bases between the two germline ends. The germline V gene has CDR1 SGHDT and CDR2 YYEEEE. This chain's CDR3 is CASSLASVYYNEQFF. CDR3 nucleotides: TGTGCCAGCAGCCTTGCTAGCGTCTACTACAATGAGCAGTTCTTC.

This rearrangement joins TRBV6-5 to TRBJ2-7; 7 bases agree with TRBD1. The germline V gene has CDR1 MNHEY and CDR2 SVGAGI. V lost 7 bases to trimming and J lost 6 bases; unmatched junction nucleotides: 6. This CDR3 is 12 amino acids long. CDR3 bases: TGTGCCAGCACTGGGACAGCAGGCGAGCAGTACTTC. Amino acid sequence: CASTGTAGEQYF.

The chain joins TRBV19 to TRBJ2-7; 7 positions match TRBD2. The CDR3 is made up of 14 amino acids. With 5 bases clipped from V and 2 bases from J, the junction kept 6 bases outside the gene matches. CDR1 LNHDA and CDR2 SQIVND come from the germline V gene (reference sequence). CDR3 nucleotide sequence: TGTGCCAGTAGTTCGATGGCGGGGGCCTACGAGCAGTACTTC. It specifies CASSSMAGAYEQYF. Together with reference TRBV19 and TRBJ2-7, the CDR3 gives the full variable domain: DGGITQSPKYLFRKEGQNVTLSCEQNLNHDAMYWYRQDPGQGLRLIYYSQIVNDFQKGDIAEGYSVSREKKESFPLTVTSAQKNPTAFYLCASSSMAGAYEQYFGPGTRLTVT.

This clone occurred a few times. The V call is TRBV30, the J call TRBJ2-3, with D uncertain. V lost 2 bases to trimming and J lost 5 bases, with 8 bases between them. The CDR3 totals 12 residues. Germline V gene sequence: CDR1 GTSNPN, CDR2 SVGIG (reference sequence). The CDR3 DNA sequence: TGTGCCTGGAGTCCAAGGTTAGATACGCAGTATTTT. This sequence encodes CAWSPRLDTQYF. The entire variable domain, with the rest obtained from reference TRBV30 and TRBJ2-3, is as follows: SQTIHQWPATLVQPVGSPLSLECTVEGTSNPNLYWYRQAAGRGLQLLFYSVGIGQISSEVPQNLSASRPQDRQFILSSKKLLLSDSGFYLCAWSPRLDTQYFGPGTRLTVL.

The CDR3 nucleotides are TGTGCCAGTCGACGGGCATCGAACACCGGGGAGCTGTTTTTT. The encoded protein is CASRRASNTGELFF. The rearrangement links TRBV19 to TRBJ2-2; unclear D gene. V was cut by 8 bases and J by 0 bases, with 10 bases left in between. The CDR3 contains 14 residues. CDR1 is LNHDA and CDR2 is SQIVND in the germline V gene (reference sequence).

V and J are TRBV19 and TRBJ1-5; D is ambiguous. There are 15 residues in the CDR3. Deletions cut 3 bases from V and 7 bases from J, with 16 bases between. CDR1 is LNHDA, CDR2 SQIVND, per germline (reference sequence). CDR3 amino acids: CASSIGIQLPQPQHF. The CDR3, as DNA: TGTGCCAGTAGTATCGGCATCCAGTTGCCCCAGCCCCAGCATTTT. The whole variable domain, filled in from reference TRBV19 and TRBJ1-5, reads DGGITQSPKYLFRKEGQNVTLSCEQNLNHDAMYWYRQDPGQGLRLIYYSQIVNDFQKGDIAEGYSVSREKKESFPLTVTSAQKNPTAFYLCASSIGIQLPQPQHFGDGTRLSIL.

The V and J genes are TRBV6-6 and TRBJ2-1, with D perhaps TRBD2 (6 bases). CDR3 length: 12 residues. Trimming cost V 8 bases and J 4 bases, with 9 bases left between them. Germline V gene data show CDR1 as MNHNY and CDR2 as SVGAGI (reference sequence). The CDR3 DNA is TGTGCCAGCCGGGGGTTTTACAATGAGCAGTTCTTC. Amino acids: CASRGFYNEQFF.

This chain joins TRBV29-1 and TRBJ1-1, with D uncertain. This CDR3 is 12 amino acids long. Germline V CDR1 and CDR2: SQVTM, ANQGSEA. Trimming removed 0 bases from V and 10 bases from J, with 12 bases in between. CDR3 nucleotide sequence: TGCAGCGTTGAAGAGGGCGGCCCAGGAGCTTTCTTT. Protein product: CSVEEGGPGAFF.

The V and J genes are TRBV7-8 and TRBJ2-1; D is possibly TRBD2 (6 bases). Deletions cut 1 base from V and 5 bases from J, with 12 bases between. Germline V gene sequence: CDR1 SGHVS, CDR2 FQNEAQ. The CDR3 is 15 amino acids. CDR3 coding DNA: TGTGCCAGCAGCTTAGGGAGGGCCAATCACAATGAGCAGTTCTTC. The encoded protein is CASSLGRANHNEQFF.

The J gene is TRBJ2-1, the V gene TRBV4-2; TRBD2 matches at 9 bases. V trimming: 1 base; J trimming: 1 base; junction bases outside the gene matches: 11. Germline V gene sequence: CDR1 LGHNA, CDR2 YNFKEQ. The CDR3 is 19 amino acids. This chain's CDR3 is CASSQGVGSSGISYNEQFF. The CDR3 DNA sequence: TGTGCCAGCAGCCAAGGCGTGGGGTCTAGCGGGATATCCTACAATGAGCAGTTCTTC.